This TCR beta chain came from a study of CD8+ T cells in alopecia areata. About the research overall: The study gave tofacitinib for 6 to 18 months, then 6 months off drug. General study findings and limits: There were also resident alphabeta T cells of normal skin sequenced in scalp samples. Sharing of TCRs across patients appeared less clear than in mice, possibly for HLA-related reasons.

Treatment of the sample: oral pan-JAK inhibitor, 5-10 mg twice daily. The investigators collected lesional scalp punch biopsies and peripheral blood from alopecia areata patients. V lost 2 bases to trimming and J lost 6 bases; unmatched junction nucleotides: 10. This CDR3 comprises 16 residues. The V gene's germline CDR1 is MNHEY and CDR2 SVGAGI. This clone has more than one count but fewer than ten. Its specificity is unknown. In each case, RNA was isolated and then reverse transcribed into cDNA as the sequencing template. Generated by immunoSEQ multiplex PCR, the TCRdb table keeps only in-frame clones and is missing some. Of approximately 300,000 clones in the sample, over 45% were seen once.

This sample comprised CD4+ T cells sorted from blood, obtained at week 24, from a patient treated with tofacitinib. The TCR comes from a human donor with alopecia areata. V gene TRBV6-5 combines with J gene TRBJ2-5, with 9 positions matching TRBD1. The DNA of the CDR3 is TGTGCCAGCAGTTACCCGGGGACAGGGACTTTGAAGACCCAGTACTTC. Translation: CASSYPGTGTLKTQYF.